This T cell receptor (beta chain) appears in the sequencing data of a study of PD-L1 blockade in urothelial cancer. Study-wide background: Blood gave a median about 140,000 T cells.

Patients were living with locally advanced or metastatic urothelial carcinoma. The protocol was immunoSEQ multiplex PCR, while the TCRdb copy is restricted to in-frame clones and leaves out a portion. This table holds 90,000 to 120,000 clones, around 85% found once. Germline CDR1 and CDR2: MDHEN and SYDVKM. This CDR3 spans 14 amino acids. Trimming left V 3 bases short and J 8 bases short, with 17 bases between. The sequence was obtained from a man aged 50 to 60 with urothelial cancer. The J gene is TRBJ2-7, the V gene TRBV28; D is perhaps TRBD2 (6 bases). The source material was PBMCs, sampled around atezolizumab (anti-PD-L1) treatment. The CDR3 coding sequence is TGTGCCAGCAGTTTGGAATCCGGGACTCGCAAGCAGTACTTC. This encodes CASSLESGTRKQYF. Full variable domain (remainder filled in from reference TRBV28 and TRBJ2-7): DVKVTQSSRYLVKRTGEKVFLECVQDMDHENMFWYRQDPGLGLRLIYFSYDVKMKEKGDIPEGYSVSREKKERFSLILESASTNQTSMYLCASSLESGTRKQYFGPGTRLTVT.